Below, one TCR beta chain is given with its context. No antigen is known for it. Libraries were prepared by immunoSEQ multiplex PCR; TCRdb keeps only in-frame clonotypes and omits some of them. Among 8,500 or so clones listed, about 62% were seen once. Time point given: second of two post-therapy site-matched biopsies roughly 8 weeks apart. This sample stems from a study of T cells in tumors after PD-1 blockade. Across the study: Excluded were patients with checkpoint blockade, immunosuppressants, or radiotherapy or other anti-cancer therapy within 4 weeks. Daily vismodegib 150 mg continued in a subset of anti-PD-1-treated patients. Findings and caveats of the study: Two pre-treatment samples showed no clonal replacement between them. Clonal replacement, not reinvigoration, is suggested for expanded exhausted CD8+ clones after therapy.

V lost 6 bases and J 3 bases, leaving 14 bases between the germline ends. Germline V lookup: CDR1 LNHDA, CDR2 SQIVND (reference sequence). The CDR3 is made up of 14 amino acids. This chain uses TRBV19 with TRBJ1-2, with D perhaps TRBD1 (6 bases). This TCR was sampled from a human donor with basal cell carcinoma. The sequenced sample was tumor tissue, obtained after anti-PD-1 treatment. The CDR3 loop is CASSKKAGDYGYTF. The CDR3 DNA reads as TGTGCCAGTAGCAAAAAGGCAGGGGACTATGGCTACACCTTC. Complete variable domain (other parts from reference TRBV19 and TRBJ1-2): DGGITQSPKYLFRKEGQNVTLSCEQNLNHDAMYWYRQDPGQGLRLIYYSQIVNDFQKGDIAEGYSVSREKKESFPLTVTSAQKNPTAFYLCASSKKAGDYGYTFGSGTRLTVV.